This T cell receptor (beta chain) is from a study of shared clonotypes between healthy human individuals. Libraries were prepared by immunoSEQ multiplex PCR; TCRdb keeps only in-frame clonotypes and omits some of them. The data show about 300,000 clones, with about 74% seen just once and about a tenth held by the top ten. Germline assignment: CDR1 LNHDA and CDR2 SQIVND (reference sequence). This CDR3 has 14 residues. V lost 7 bases and J lost 1; bases outside the gene matches: 3. The sample taken for sequencing was memory CD4+ T cells sorted from blood. As to subset: CD45RA-negative fraction. V is TRBV19 and J is TRBJ2-2, with 7 bases identical to TRBD1. The receptor was isolated from a young man in good health. The DNA for the CDR3 is TGTGCCAGTAATTCAGGGGGGAACACCGGGGAGCTGTTTTTT. Translated, it gives CASNSGGNTGELFF.